The clone carrying this TCR beta chain showed up just once. Its antigen remains unidentified. These data belong to a study of OX40 agonist ivuxolimab in advanced cancers. Study at large: Treatment of patients was with ivuxolimab, an agonistic anti-OX40 (CD134) antibody. Antecedent anti-PD-1, anti-PD-L1 or anti-CTLA-4 therapy was permissible, with around 40% having received some. Partial responses, seen in three patients, involved one hepatocellular carcinoma and two cutaneous melanomas.

Libraries were prepared by immunoSEQ multiplex PCR; TCRdb keeps only in-frame clonotypes and omits some of them. The sample holds fewer than 65,000 clones, approximately 90% seen once. Germline lookup yields CDR1 WNHNN and CDR2 SYGVQD (reference sequence). V lost 2 bases and J lost 0; bases outside the gene matches: 3. CDR3 length: 16 residues. Points from the study as a whole: The study found that CD8+ T cells averaged more expanded clones than CD4+.

Here the sequenced sample was CD4+ or CD8+ T cells sorted from blood, taken in a trial of the OX40 agonist ivuxolimab. This sequence originates from an adult with an advanced solid tumor such as melanoma, head and neck, liver or kidney cancer. V and J are TRBV10-1 and TRBJ2-3, with 9 positions matching TRBD1. The CDR3, as DNA: TGCGCCAGCAGTGAGCAGGGGACAGGGAGCACAGATACGCAGTATTTT. Translation: CASSEQGTGSTDTQYF.